This is a list of T cell receptor beta chains from one sample in a study of patients and donors after allogeneic stem cell transplantation. TCRdb ran MiXCR on the RT-PCR reads and lists one entry per CDR3 protein. The table has about 960,000 distinct CDR3 sequences, more than 15% seen once. Sequenced material: blood, either unsorted or a sorted T cell fraction (not recorded which). These receptors were taken from a human donor who was either an allogeneic HSCT recipient or a stem cell or donor lymphocyte infusion donor (not recorded which). It is not recorded whose cells these are; they may come from a transplant donor. Both conserved end residues are part of each CDR3. The D gene is left open where the match is weak. The listing skips clone size in some rows; elsewhere it reads once, few, many or a size class.

d_gene	abundance	j_gene	v_gene	CDR3nt	CDR3aa
-	-	TRBJ1-5	TRBV20-1	TGCAGTGCTAGGAGATTGTACCAGCCCCAGCATTTT	CSARRLYQPQHF
-	-	TRBJ2-7	TRBV5-1	TGCGCCAGCAGCTTGAACAACTACGAGCAGTACTTC	CASSLNNYEQYF
-	-	TRBJ1-5	TRBV12-3/TRBV12-4	TGTGCCAGCACGGGGGGGGCCCGGGATCAGCCCCAGCATTTT	CASTGGARDQPQHF
TRBD2	-	TRBJ2-3	TRBV6-1	TGTGCCAGCAGCCGCGGGACTAGCGGGGGGCGCGCAGATACGCAGTATTTT	CASSRGTSGGRADTQYF
TRBD2	few	TRBJ2-7	TRBV4-1	TGCGCCAGCAGCCAAGATTGGACGGGAGGGCCCTACGAGCAGTACTTC	CASSQDWTGGPYEQYF
-	-	TRBJ2-7	TRBV30	TGTGCCTTAAGGCCAATTCGGGGCGAGCAGTACTTC	CALRPIRGEQYF
-	-	TRBJ2-3	TRBV6-1	TGTGCCAGCAGTGAAGCTCTATGGAGGACAGATACGCAGTATTTT	CASSEALWRTDTQYF
-	many	TRBJ2-2	TRBV12-3/TRBV12-4	TGTGCCAGCAGTCCCCCCCGAGTCTCTAACACCGGGGAGCTGTTTTTT	CASSPPRVSNTGELFF
-	-	TRBJ1-5	TRBV5-5	TGTGCCAGCAGCCCCGGGGGCGGCGATCAGCCCCAGCATTTT	CASSPGGGDQPQHF
-	-	TRBJ1-6	TRBV20-1	TGCAGTGCTCACGGTAGCGGGGGATTTAATTCACCCCTCCACTTT	CSAHGSGGFNSPLHF
-	few	TRBJ1-3	TRBV6-1	TGTGCCAGCAGTGTCAACCATGTTTTGAGGAGCTCTGGAAACACCATATATTTT	CASSVNHVLRSSGNTIYF
-	-	TRBJ2-1	TRBV7-9	TGTGCCAGCAGCCCGTATGGGGGTTCGGATGAGCAGTTCTTC	CASSPYGGSDEQFF
TRBD1	-	TRBJ2-7	TRBV6-5	TGTGCCAGCCGTTACGCGACAGGGCCGTACGAGCAGTACTTC	CASRYATGPYEQYF
TRBD1	few	TRBJ2-5	TRBV12-3/TRBV12-4	TGTGCCAGCAGTCCCTCCGGGACAGGGGCAGAGACCCAGTACTTC	CASSPSGTGAETQYF
-	few	TRBJ2-3	TRBV7-3	TGTGCCAGCAGCTTAACAACAGGTGGCGATACGCAGTATTTT	CASSLTTGGDTQYF
TRBD1	few	TRBJ1-4	TRBV20-1	TGCAGTGCTAGAGAATTAGGACAGGGAGCCGAAAAACTGTTTTTT	CSARELGQGAEKLFF
-	few	TRBJ1-5	TRBV24-1	TGTGCCACCAGAGCAGGGTTGAATAGCAATCAGCCCCAGCATTTT	CATRAGLNSNQPQHF
-	-	TRBJ2-7	TRBV5-6	TGTGCCAGCAGCCCGGGCCCGGGTTCCTACGAGCAGTACTTC	CASSPGPGSYEQYF
TRBD1	few	TRBJ1-1	TRBV10-3	TGTGCCATCGGGATCCGGGACAGGGGGAACACTGAAGCTTTCTTT	CAIGIRDRGNTEAFF
-	few	TRBJ1-1	TRBV9	TGTGCCAGCAGCGTCGTTGGGACATTTTCAAACACTGAAGCTTTCTTT	CASSVVGTFSNTEAFF
-	-	TRBJ1-2	TRBV4-1	TGCGCCAGCAGCCGCACCGGGACCGCCGATGCCCGGAGTGGCTACACCTTC	CASSRTGTADARSGYTF
-	-	TRBJ2-1	TRBV5-5	TGTGCCAGCAGCTTCCAGGGACCCCCTACAAGCAATGAGCAGTTCTTC	CASSFQGPPTSNEQFF
-	-	TRBJ2-5	TRBV5-1	TGCGCCAGCACCCAGGGGAGGTCAGAGACCCAGTACTTC	CASTQGRSETQYF
-	many	TRBJ2-6	TRBV12-3/TRBV12-4	TGTGCCAGCAGAAACTCTGGGGCCAACGTCCTGACTTTC	CASRNSGANVLTF
-	many	TRBJ1-1	TRBV12-3/TRBV12-4	TGTGCCAGCAGCCCGACGTGGGGTAAGGAATGGGAGATGAACACTGAAGCTTTCTTT	CASSPTWGKEWEMNTEAFF
TRBD2	few	TRBJ2-5	TRBV25-1	TGTGCCAGCAGTGAAGAAGATCGGACTAGCGGACAAGAGACCCAGTACTTC	CASSEEDRTSGQETQYF
TRBD2	-	TRBJ2-3	TRBV5-1	TGCGCCAGCAGCTTCGGAAGACTAGCGGCCTCCACAGATACGCAGTATTTT	CASSFGRLAASTDTQYF
-	-	TRBJ2-7	TRBV7-9	TGTGCCAGCAGCTTAGGGACCTACGCCTACGAGCAGTACTTC	CASSLGTYAYEQYF
-	-	TRBJ2-4	TRBV5-4	TGTGCCAGCAGCCCCGGACAGTTCAAAAACATTCAGTACTTC	CASSPGQFKNIQYF
TRBD2	-	TRBJ2-1	TRBV25-1	TGTGCCAGCAGTTCGAACACCGGGACTAGTTTCAATGAGCAGTTCTTC	CASSSNTGTSFNEQFF
-	few	TRBJ2-1	TRBV2	TGTGCCACCCGAGGGGCCCTGCGCTACAATGAGCAGTTCTTC	CATRGALRYNEQFF
-	-	TRBJ1-5	TRBV3-1	TGTGCCAGCAGCCGATCCGAACCGGGCAATCAGCCCCAGCATTTT	CASSRSEPGNQPQHF
-	few	TRBJ2-7	TRBV18	TGTGCCAGCTCGCCGCTTAACCCGAACTCTGCCCCCGAGCAGTACTTC	CASSPLNPNSAPEQYF
-	few	TRBJ1-1	TRBV20-1	TGCAGTGCTAGAAAAGACGGGACAAAGAACACTGAAGCTTTCTTT	CSARKDGTKNTEAFF
-	-	TRBJ2-1	TRBV7-6	TGTGCCAGCAGCTCCCCTAGCGCCGGGCATGAGCAGTTCTTC	CASSSPSAGHEQFF
TRBD1	-	TRBJ2-1	TRBV3-1	TGTGCCAGCAGCCAAGACAGGGGGCGAATCCGTCTCAATGAGCAGTTCTTC	CASSQDRGRIRLNEQFF
TRBD2	few	TRBJ2-1	TRBV15	TGTGCCACCAGCAGAGAACAAGCGGGAGGGCTCCGCAATGAGCAGTTCTTC	CATSREQAGGLRNEQFF
-	many	TRBJ2-3	TRBV5-1	TGCGCCAGCAGCTTTGAAGGGTTTTCCACAGATACGCAGTATTTT	CASSFEGFSTDTQYF
TRBD2	-	TRBJ2-7	TRBV20-1	TGCAGTGCTAGAGAGGAACTAGCGGGGTCCTACGAGCAGTACTTC	CSAREELAGSYEQYF
-	few	TRBJ2-3	TRBV7-2	TGTGCCAGCAGCTTAGGGCAGACCTCTAGCACAGATACGCAGTATTTT	CASSLGQTSSTDTQYF
-	-	TRBJ1-1	TRBV4-2	TGTGCCAGCAGCCAAGAGGGGGTGAGGAGGATGAACACTGAAGCTTTCTTT	CASSQEGVRRMNTEAFF
-	-	TRBJ2-7	TRBV5-1	TGCGCCAGCAGCTGGACTGAATCCTACGAGCAGTACTTC	CASSWTESYEQYF
-	few	TRBJ2-1	TRBV20-1	TGCAGTGTAAGAGATATGGCGGTCAATGAGCAGTTCTTC	CSVRDMAVNEQFF
TRBD1	few	TRBJ2-7	TRBV4-3	TGCGCCAGCAGCCAGGACCTGCCGGGACAGGGGTACGAGCAGTACTTC	CASSQDLPGQGYEQYF
TRBD1	-	TRBJ2-4	TRBV6-5	TGTGCCAGCAGTTCCGGACAGGGCCTTCAGTACTTC	CASSSGQGLQYF
-	few	TRBJ1-1	TRBV5-6	TGTGCCAGCAGCTTAGGGGTCTTGGGCGCTGAAGCTTTCTTT	CASSLGVLGAEAFF
-	-	TRBJ2-3	TRBV6-5	TGTGCCAGCAGTTCGGAAACCTACACAGATACGCAGTATTTT	CASSSETYTDTQYF
-	-	TRBJ1-1	TRBV9	TGTGCCAGCAGCGCCCCCCCCGGGGGACCTGGGTTCACTGAAGCTTTCTTT	CASSAPPGGPGFTEAFF
-	-	TRBJ1-5	TRBV7-6	TGTGCCAGCAGCTTGATGTGGCAGCAGCCCCAGCATTTT	CASSLMWQQPQHF
TRBD1	many	TRBJ1-1	TRBV12-3/TRBV12-4	TGTGCCAGCGGACAGGGCGTGAACACTGAAGCTTTCTTT	CASGQGVNTEAFF
-	few	TRBJ2-5	TRBV20-1	TGCAGTGCTTGGACTACAGGGGGGGGCCAAGAGACCCAGTACTTC	CSAWTTGGGQETQYF
-	-	TRBJ2-1	TRBV20-1	TGCAGTGCTAGAGTAGGAGGCTCCTACAATGAGCAGTTCTTC	CSARVGGSYNEQFF
-	-	TRBJ1-1	TRBV12-3/TRBV12-4	TGTGCCAGCAGTTTAGGAATACGAGAAGCTTTCTTT	CASSLGIREAFF
-	few	TRBJ1-2	TRBV4-1	TGCGCCAGCAGCCTGGTAGCCCCACAGGCCTCCTATGGCTACACCTTC	CASSLVAPQASYGYTF
-	few	TRBJ1-3	TRBV20-1	TGCAGTGCTTCAAGACTCAAGGCCGGAAACACCATATATTTT	CSASRLKAGNTIYF
TRBD1	few	TRBJ2-4	TRBV29-1	TGCAGCGTTGCGAGGACAGGGGTGACCAAAAACATTCAGTACTTC	CSVARTGVTKNIQYF
TRBD2	-	TRBJ2-5	TRBV10-3	TGTGCCATCAGAGGGCCTAGCGGCCAAGAGACCCAGTACTTC	CAIRGPSGQETQYF
-	few	TRBJ1-2	TRBV29-1	TGCAGCGTTGGGGACGGATTATTC	CSVGDGLF